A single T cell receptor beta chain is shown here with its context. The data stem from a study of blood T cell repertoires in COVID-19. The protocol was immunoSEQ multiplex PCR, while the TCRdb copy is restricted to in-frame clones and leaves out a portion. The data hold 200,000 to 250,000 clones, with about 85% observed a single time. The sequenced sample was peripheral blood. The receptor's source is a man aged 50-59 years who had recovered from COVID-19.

The CDR3 DNA follows: TGTGCCAGCAGCGATCCTAGCGACCGGAACACCGGGGAGCTGTTTTTT. Protein: CASSDPSDRNTGELFF. The chain employs TRBV9 and TRBJ2-2; TRBD2 might be the D (6 bases). The CDR3 runs 16 residues. The germline V and J ends were trimmed by 3 bases and 1 base, with 13 bases remaining between them. Germline values: CDR1 SGDLS, CDR2 YYNGEE.